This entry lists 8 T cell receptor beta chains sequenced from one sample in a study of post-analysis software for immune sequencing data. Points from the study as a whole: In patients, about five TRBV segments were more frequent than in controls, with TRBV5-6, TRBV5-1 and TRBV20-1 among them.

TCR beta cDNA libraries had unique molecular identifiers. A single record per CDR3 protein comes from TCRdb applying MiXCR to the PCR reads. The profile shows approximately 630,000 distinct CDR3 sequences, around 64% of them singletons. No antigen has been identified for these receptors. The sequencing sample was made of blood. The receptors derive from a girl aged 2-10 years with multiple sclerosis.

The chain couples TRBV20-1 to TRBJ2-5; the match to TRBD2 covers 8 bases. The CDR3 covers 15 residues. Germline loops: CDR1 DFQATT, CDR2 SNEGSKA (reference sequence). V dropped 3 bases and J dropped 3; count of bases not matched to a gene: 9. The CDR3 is CSARGLGAGEETQYF. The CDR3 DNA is TGCAGTGCTAGGGGACTCGGAGCGGGAGAAGAGACCCAGTACTTC.

CDR3 nucleotide sequence: TGTGCCAGCAGTGAAAGGGAGTCCCACGAGCAGTACTTC. It encodes CASSERESHEQYF. The rearrangement uses TRBV6-1 and TRBJ2-5; possibly TRBD2 for D (5 bases). Judging by the DNA end, TRBJ2-7 fits better; the J call may be wrong. Germline lookup yields CDR1 MNHNS and CDR2 SASEGT. The CDR3 totals 13 residues.

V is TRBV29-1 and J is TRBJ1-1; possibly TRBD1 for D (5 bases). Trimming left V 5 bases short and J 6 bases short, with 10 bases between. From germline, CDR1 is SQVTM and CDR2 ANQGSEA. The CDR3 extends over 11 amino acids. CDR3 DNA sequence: TGCAGCGTTTGGGGGGGACCTGAAGCTTTCTTT. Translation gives CSVWGGPEAFF.

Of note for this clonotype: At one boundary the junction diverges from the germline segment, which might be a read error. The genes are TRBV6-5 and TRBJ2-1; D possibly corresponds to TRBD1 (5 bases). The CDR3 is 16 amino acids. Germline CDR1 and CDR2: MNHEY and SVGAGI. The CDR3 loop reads CASSYSSGMRHNEQFF. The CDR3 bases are TGTGCCAGCAGCTACTCTTCAGGGATGAGGCACAATGAGCAGTTCTTC.

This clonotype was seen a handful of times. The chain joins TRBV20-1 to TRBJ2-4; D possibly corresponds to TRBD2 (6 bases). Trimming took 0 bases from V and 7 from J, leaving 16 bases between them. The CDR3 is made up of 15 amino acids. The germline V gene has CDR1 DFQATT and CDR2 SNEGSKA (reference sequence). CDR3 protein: CSARDGHGSGNIQYF. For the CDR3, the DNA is TGCAGTGCTAGAGATGGGCACGGGAGTGGGAACATTCAGTACTTC.

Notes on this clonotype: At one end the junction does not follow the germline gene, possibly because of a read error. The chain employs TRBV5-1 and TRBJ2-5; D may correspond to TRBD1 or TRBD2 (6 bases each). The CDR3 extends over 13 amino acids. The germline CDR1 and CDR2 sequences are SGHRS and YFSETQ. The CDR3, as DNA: TGCGCCAACAGCTTGGAGGGGGAGCGGAACCAGTACTTC. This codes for CANSLEGERNQYF.

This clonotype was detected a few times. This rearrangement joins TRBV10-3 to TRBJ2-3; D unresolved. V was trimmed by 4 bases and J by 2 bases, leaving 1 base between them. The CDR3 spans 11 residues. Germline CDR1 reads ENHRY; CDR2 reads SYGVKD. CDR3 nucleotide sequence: TGTGCCATCAGTGTCACAGATACGCAGTATTTT. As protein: CAISVTDTQYF.

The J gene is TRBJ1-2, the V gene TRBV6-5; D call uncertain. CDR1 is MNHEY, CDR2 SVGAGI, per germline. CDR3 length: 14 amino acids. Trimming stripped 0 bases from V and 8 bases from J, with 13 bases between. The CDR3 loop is CASSYSIGGVGYTF. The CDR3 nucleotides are TGTGCCAGCAGTTACTCGATAGGAGGAGTCGGCTACACCTTC.